Below, one TCR beta chain is given with its context. Its antigen is unknown. With V trimmed by 0 bases and J by 6 bases, 7 bases remained unmatched. The CDR3 loop spans 15 amino acids. Per germline, CDR1 MNHEY and CDR2 SVGAGI. Primers for the PCR totalled 60 Vbeta and 13 Jbeta. The table came from immunoSEQ multiplex PCR; TCRdb's copy has only in-frame clones and leaves some out. Altogether about 140,000 clones are present, around four fifths being singletons, with the ten largest covering approximately 1.5%. The data stem from a study of cytomegalovirus exposure and HLA in healthy donors. Study outcomes and limitations: Several of the most significant clusters were apparently associated with common viral pathogens in a later analysis. The authors excluded some V segments, including TRBV6-2 and TRBV6-3, as indistinguishable.

V usage is TRBV6-5 and J usage is TRBJ1-1; TRBD1 agrees at 7 bases. The sequencing sample was made of PBMCs. This TCR was sampled from a man aged 30 to 39 in good health and CMV-seropositive. This CDR3 is CASSYSRGGLPEAFF. The DNA for the CDR3 is TGTGCCAGCAGTTACTCGAGAGGGGGCCTTCCTGAAGCTTTCTTT.